This TCR beta chain is drawn from a study of identical twins. This CDR3 comprises 15 residues. The V gene's germline CDR1 is MDHEN and CDR2 SYDVKM. The V end lost 7 bases, the J end lost 2 bases, and 18 bases lay between the germline ends. This clonotype was detected a few times. TCRdb re-derived calls from the 5' RACE reads in MiXCR, one entry per CDR3 protein. The sample lists 300,000 to 400,000 distinct CDR3 sequences; 9% to 15% were seen once. The data also belong to a second study, concerning yellow fever vaccine responses in identical twins.

This rearrangement joins TRBV28 to TRBJ2-7, with D perhaps matching TRBD1 (6 bases). This receptor was obtained from a woman aged 18-29 years in good health. The sample consisted of CD8+ T cells sorted from blood. The CDR3 is CASKSPDRGPYEQYF. CDR3 DNA: TGTGCCAGCAAATCCCCGGACAGAGGACCCTACGAGCAGTACTTC.